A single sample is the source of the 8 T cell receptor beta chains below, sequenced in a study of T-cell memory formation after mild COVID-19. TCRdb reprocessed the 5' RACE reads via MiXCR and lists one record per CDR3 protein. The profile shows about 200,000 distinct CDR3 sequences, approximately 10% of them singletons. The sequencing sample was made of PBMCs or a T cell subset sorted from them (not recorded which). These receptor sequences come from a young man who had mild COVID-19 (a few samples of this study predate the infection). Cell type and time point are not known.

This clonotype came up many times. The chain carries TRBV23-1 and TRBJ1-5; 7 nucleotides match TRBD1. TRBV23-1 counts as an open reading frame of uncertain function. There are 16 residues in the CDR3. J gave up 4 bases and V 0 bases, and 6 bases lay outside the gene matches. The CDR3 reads CASSQSGDRRNQPQHF. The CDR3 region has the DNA TGCGCCAGCAGTCAATCGGGGGACAGACGAAATCAGCCCCAGCATTTT.

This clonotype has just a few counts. CDR3 nucleotides: TGTGCCAGCATCGCGACTAGCGGGGGAGGAAATGAGCAGTTCTTC. This sequence encodes CASIATSGGGNEQFF. The chain joins TRBV28 to TRBJ2-1, with TRBD2 matching 12 bases. The CDR3 spans 15 residues. The junction had 8 bases not matched to a gene; V was cut back by 7 bases and J by 7 bases. The germline CDR1 and CDR2 sequences are MDHEN and SYDVKM.

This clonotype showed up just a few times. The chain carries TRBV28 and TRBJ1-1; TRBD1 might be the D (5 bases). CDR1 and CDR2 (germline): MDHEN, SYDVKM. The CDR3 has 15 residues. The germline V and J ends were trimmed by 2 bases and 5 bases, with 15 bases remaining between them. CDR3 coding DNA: TGTGCCAGCAGTTTAATAGGCAGGGTTGGGACTGAAGCTTTCTTT. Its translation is CASSLIGRVGTEAFF. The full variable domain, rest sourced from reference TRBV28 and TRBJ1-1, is DVKVTQSSRYLVKRTGEKVFLECVQDMDHENMFWYRQDPGLGLRLIYFSYDVKMKEKGDIPEGYSVSREKKERFSLILESASTNQTSMYLCASSLIGRVGTEAFFGQGTRLTVV.

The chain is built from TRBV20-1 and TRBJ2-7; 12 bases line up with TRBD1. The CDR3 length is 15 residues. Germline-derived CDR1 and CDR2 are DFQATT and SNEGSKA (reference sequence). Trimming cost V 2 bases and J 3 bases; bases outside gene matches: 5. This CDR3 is CSARRGTGGFYEQYV. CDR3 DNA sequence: TGCAGTGCTAGAAGGGGGACAGGGGGCTTCTACGAGCAGTACGTC.

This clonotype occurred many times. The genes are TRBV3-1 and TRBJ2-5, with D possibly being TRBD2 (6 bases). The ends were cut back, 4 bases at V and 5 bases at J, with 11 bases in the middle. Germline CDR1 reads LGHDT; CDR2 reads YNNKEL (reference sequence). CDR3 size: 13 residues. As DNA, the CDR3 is TGTGCCAGCAGCCCCCGCGGGGAGGAGACCCAGTACTTC. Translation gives CASSPRGEETQYF.

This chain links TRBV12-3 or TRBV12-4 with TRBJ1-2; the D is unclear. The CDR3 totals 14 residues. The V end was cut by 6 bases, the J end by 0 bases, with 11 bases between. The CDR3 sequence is CASRREGANYGYTF. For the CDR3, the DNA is TGTGCCAGCAGGCGAGAGGGAGCTAACTATGGCTACACCTTC.

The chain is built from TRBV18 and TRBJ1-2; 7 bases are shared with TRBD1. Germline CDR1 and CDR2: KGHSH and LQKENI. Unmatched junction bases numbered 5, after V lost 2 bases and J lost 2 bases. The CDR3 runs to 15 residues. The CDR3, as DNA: TGTGCCAGCTCACCATCACTACAGGGGAACTATGGCTACACCTTC. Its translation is CASSPSLQGNYGYTF.

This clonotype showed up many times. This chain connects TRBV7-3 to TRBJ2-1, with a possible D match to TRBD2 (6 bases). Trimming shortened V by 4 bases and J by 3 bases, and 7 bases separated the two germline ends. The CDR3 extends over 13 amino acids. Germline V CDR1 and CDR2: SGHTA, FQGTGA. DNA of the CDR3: TGTGCCAGCAGCTCGGGGGACTACAATGAGCAGTTCTTC. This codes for CASSSGDYNEQFF.